A selection of T cell receptor beta chains follows, all from one sample in a study of shared clonotypes between healthy human individuals. Repertoires were generated with immunoSEQ multiplex PCR, while TCRdb's copy carries only in-frame clones and drops some. The repertoire holds some 1,400,000 clones, with roughly 96% as singletons. Sequencing was performed on naive CD4+ T cells sorted from blood. Source of these receptors: a man aged 25 to 40 in good health. Both conserved end residues are part of each CDR3. The order of the fields is CDR3 protein, CDR3 DNA, D gene, J gene, clone size, V gene. A D gene is named only where the DNA matches it firmly. The size field is filled for only some rows; it gives once, few, many or a size class.

CASSLRLDRSGNTIYF,TGTGCCAGCAGCTTACGTCTCGACCGCTCTGGAAACACCATATATTTT,-,TRBJ1-3,-,TRBV7-8
CASSDPYRRLAGGADTQYF,TGTGCCAGCAGTGACCCCTATCGAAGACTAGCGGGAGGGGCAGATACGCAGTATTTT,TRBD2,TRBJ2-3,-,TRBV2
CASSLGVMSSYEQYF,TGTGCCAGCAGCTTGGGCGTTATGAGCTCCTACGAGCAGTACTTC,-,TRBJ2-7,-,TRBV5-4
CAWRPRGLLVYEQYF,TGTGCCTGGAGGCCGCGTGGCCTACTCGTCTACGAGCAGTACTTC,-,TRBJ2-7,-,TRBV30
CAWSVPGTPIKRELFF,TGTGCCTGGAGTGTACCGGGGACCCCTATTAAAAGGGAGCTGTTTTTT,-,TRBJ2-2,once,TRBV30
CASSLEGNTIYF,TGCGCCAGCAGCTTGGAAGGAAACACCATATATTTT,-,TRBJ1-3,-,TRBV5-1
CASSLAGPIHGWELFF,TGTGCCAGCAGCTTGGCCGGGCCGATTCACGGCTGGGAGCTGTTTTTT,-,TRBJ2-2,-,TRBV5-6
CAINDPGLVGSYEQYF,TGTGCCATCAATGACCCGGGACTAGTTGGATCCTACGAGCAGTACTTC,TRBD2,TRBJ2-7,-,TRBV10-3
CASSLAGVYNEQFF,TGCGCCAGCAGCCTAGCGGGAGTCTACAATGAGCAGTTCTTC,TRBD2,TRBJ2-1,once,TRBV10-2
CASRDRDFSHEQFF,TGTGCCAGCAGGGACAGGGACTTCAGCCATGAGCAGTTCTTC,TRBD1,TRBJ2-1,-,TRBV2
CASKGGADTEAFF,TGCGCCAGTAAAGGGGGGGCGGACACTGAAGCTTTCTTT,-,TRBJ1-1,-,TRBV10-1
CASSLGSQGREQYF,TGCGCCAGCAGCTTGGGATCACAGGGAAGGGAGCAGTACTTC,-,TRBJ2-7,few,TRBV5-1
CASSLTFSAGYSYNEQFF,TGTGCCAGCAGCTTAACGTTCTCGGCGGGATACTCCTACAATGAGCAGTTCTTC,-,TRBJ2-1,-,TRBV7-3
CASSEAWGARGELFF,TGTGCCAGCAGTGAAGCATGGGGGGCACGCGGGGAGCTGTTTTTT,-,TRBJ2-2,-,TRBV6-1
CASSKEPGQETQYF,TGTGCCAGCAGCAAGGAACCTGGCCAAGAGACCCAGTACTTC,-,TRBJ2-5,-,TRBV21-1
CASSSSGSYEQYF,TGTGCCAGCAGCTCCAGCGGGAGCTACGAGCAGTACTTC,TRBD2,TRBJ2-7,once,TRBV7-9
CASSPPLRQGLSGANVLTF,TGTGCCAGCTCACCACCTTTACGACAGGGCCTCTCTGGGGCCAACGTCCTGACTTTC,TRBD1,TRBJ2-6,-,TRBV18
CASSLPFTGKETQYF,TGTGCCAGCAGCTTACCGTTTACGGGAAAAGAGACCCAGTACTTC,-,TRBJ2-5,-,TRBV5-4
CASSLTGTGELFF,TGTGCCAGCAGTTTAACGGGCACCGGGGAGCTGTTTTTT,-,TRBJ2-2,-,TRBV27
CASSLWDGNTEAFF,TGTGCCAGCAGTTTATGGGATGGAAACACTGAAGCTTTCTTT,-,TRBJ1-1,-,TRBV28
CASSSVSRTSTDTQYF,TGTGCCAGCAGCTCCGTTAGCAGAACTAGCACAGATACGCAGTATTTT,-,TRBJ2-3,-,TRBV7-8
CASSLLAGVTTQYF,TGTGCCAGCAGCTTGCTAGCGGGAGTTACTACGCAGTATTTT,TRBD2,TRBJ2-3,-,TRBV5-5
CASSLGTSGRTDTQYF,TGTGCCAGCAGCTTGGGTACTAGCGGGCGCACAGATACGCAGTATTTT,TRBD2,TRBJ2-3,-,TRBV5-4
CASSIRTGNYEQYF,TGTGCCAGTAGTATCCGGACAGGGAACTACGAGCAGTACTTC,TRBD1,TRBJ2-7,once,TRBV19
CSVDPRLALSSYEQYF,TGCAGCGTTGACCCTCGACTAGCGCTAAGCTCCTACGAGCAGTACTTC,TRBD2,TRBJ2-7,-,TRBV29-1
CASSSGLAGVRYEQYF,TGTGCCAGCAGCTCGGGACTAGCGGGAGTTAGGTACGAGCAGTACTTC,TRBD2,TRBJ2-7,-,TRBV11-1
CASSLWGEDLGYTF,TGTGCCAGCAGCTTATGGGGGGAGGACCTAGGCTACACCTTC,-,TRBJ1-2,-,TRBV7-9
CASSGSGQGYSYEQYF,TGTGCCAGCAGTGGGTCCGGACAGGGCTACTCCTACGAGCAGTACTTC,TRBD1,TRBJ2-7,-,TRBV28
CASSPGGGGNQPQHF,TGTGCCAGCTCACCAGGCGGGGGAGGGAATCAGCCCCAGCATTTT,-,TRBJ1-5,-,TRBV18
CASSLHVTNTEAFF,TGTGCCAGCAGCTTACACGTCACGAACACTGAAGCTTTCTTT,-,TRBJ1-1,-,TRBV7-7
CASSPRTVEAFF,TGTGCCAGCTCACCAAGGACAGTTGAAGCTTTCTTT,-,TRBJ1-1,-,TRBV18
CASSLVPGLEGETQYF,TGTGCCAGCAGCTTAGTCCCGGGACTAGAGGGAGAGACCCAGTACTTC,TRBD2,TRBJ2-5,once,TRBV7-9
CASSLSGGNTEAFF,TGCGCCAGCAGCTTGAGCGGGGGGAACACTGAAGCTTTCTTT,-,TRBJ1-1,-,TRBV5-1
CASSLETGEGYTF,TGTGCCAGCAGCCTTGAGACAGGGGAAGGCTACACCTTC,TRBD1,TRBJ1-2,-,TRBV7-3
CASIVKEGGAFF,TGTGCCAGCATCGTTAAAGAGGGAGGGGCTTTCTTT,-,TRBJ1-1,-,TRBV6-5
CASSFSGIQPQHF,TGTGCCAGCAGCTTCTCGGGGATCCAGCCCCAGCATTTT,-,TRBJ1-5,-,TRBV11-2
CASSHQGGRPNNEQFF,TGTGCCAGCAGTCACCAAGGGGGTCGCCCTAACAATGAGCAGTTCTTC,-,TRBJ2-1,-,TRBV7-2
CASSESRRSQGNIQYF,TGTGCCAGCAGTGAGTCGCGCCGAAGTCAAGGGAACATTCAGTACTTC,-,TRBJ2-4,-,TRBV2
CASSLGPSSGYNEQFF,TGCGCCAGCAGCTTGGGCCCCAGTTCGGGCTACAATGAGCAGTTCTTC,-,TRBJ2-1,-,TRBV5-1
CASSWTGGFEKLFF,TGTGCCAGCAGTTGGACAGGGGGCTTTGAAAAACTGTTTTTT,TRBD1,TRBJ1-4,-,TRBV28
CASSYRTSYTEAFF,TGTGCCAGCAGTTACCGTACGTCTTACACTGAAGCTTTCTTT,-,TRBJ1-1,once,TRBV6-5
CASTPTEALGTQYF,TGTGCCAGCACCCCCACTGAGGCTCTGGGGACCCAGTACTTC,-,TRBJ2-5,-,TRBV6-5
CASSLGLAGVEVYNEQFF,TGCGCCAGCAGCTTGGGACTAGCGGGAGTTGAAGTCTACAATGAGCAGTTCTTC,TRBD2,TRBJ2-1,-,TRBV5-1
CASSSQGFGELFF,TGTGCCAGCAGTTCACAGGGGTTCGGGGAACTGTTTTTT,TRBD1,TRBJ1-4,once,TRBV28
CASIGTDYSGANVLTF,TGTGCCAGTATCGGGACAGACTACTCTGGGGCCAACGTCCTGACTTTC,TRBD1,TRBJ2-6,-,TRBV2
CASRESGSPEKLFF,TGTGCCAGCAGGGAGTCGGGGTCGCCTGAAAAACTGTTTTTT,-,TRBJ1-4,-,TRBV14
CASSDEERGREKLFF,TGTGCCAGCAGTGACGAGGAGCGGGGACGAGAAAAACTGTTTTTT,-,TRBJ1-4,-,TRBV7-9
CASSSSSGTWNEQFF,TGTGCCAGCAGCTCCTCTTCGGGAACGTGGAATGAGCAGTTCTTC,-,TRBJ2-1,-,TRBV7-2
CASSPEESVYTDTQYF,TGTGCCAGCTCACCAGAAGAATCGGTTTACACAGATACGCAGTATTTT,-,TRBJ2-3,-,TRBV18
CASSQLDRDNEKLFF,TGCGCCAGCAGCCAACTGGACAGGGACAATGAAAAACTGTTTTTT,TRBD1,TRBJ1-4,-,TRBV4-1
CASSSSPPRAYTGELFF,TGTGCCAGCAGCTCCTCACCTCCCAGGGCTTACACCGGGGAGCTGTTTTTT,-,TRBJ2-2,-,TRBV11-2
CASSSGQFNQPQHF,TGTGCCAGCAGTTCGGGACAGTTCAATCAGCCCCAGCATTTT,TRBD1,TRBJ1-5,once,TRBV28
CATSRDNSRNTEAFF,TGTGCCACCAGCAGAGATAACAGCAGAAACACTGAAGCTTTCTTT,-,TRBJ1-1,-,TRBV15
CASSLMGGSSYNEQFF,TGTGCCAGCAGCTTAATGGGCGGGAGCTCCTACAATGAGCAGTTCTTC,TRBD2,TRBJ2-1,-,TRBV7-9
CASSILGTDTQYF,TGTGCCAGCAGCATACTAGGAACAGATACGCAGTATTTT,-,TRBJ2-3,once,TRBV5-8
CASSLAAGGKDEQFF,TGTGCCAGCAGTTTAGCAGCGGGAGGGAAGGATGAGCAGTTCTTC,TRBD2,TRBJ2-1,-,TRBV28
CASSFRGGSYEQYF,TGTGCCAGCAGCTTCCGGGGAGGGTCCTACGAGCAGTACTTC,TRBD2,TRBJ2-7,-,TRBV7-2
CASSPIPTGGYEQYF,TGCGCCAGCAGCCCCATCCCGACAGGGGGCTACGAGCAGTACTTC,TRBD1,TRBJ2-7,-,TRBV5-1
CASSLGEGPQHF,TGTGCCAGCAGCTTAGGTGAAGGGCCCCAGCATTTT,-,TRBJ1-5,-,TRBV11-2